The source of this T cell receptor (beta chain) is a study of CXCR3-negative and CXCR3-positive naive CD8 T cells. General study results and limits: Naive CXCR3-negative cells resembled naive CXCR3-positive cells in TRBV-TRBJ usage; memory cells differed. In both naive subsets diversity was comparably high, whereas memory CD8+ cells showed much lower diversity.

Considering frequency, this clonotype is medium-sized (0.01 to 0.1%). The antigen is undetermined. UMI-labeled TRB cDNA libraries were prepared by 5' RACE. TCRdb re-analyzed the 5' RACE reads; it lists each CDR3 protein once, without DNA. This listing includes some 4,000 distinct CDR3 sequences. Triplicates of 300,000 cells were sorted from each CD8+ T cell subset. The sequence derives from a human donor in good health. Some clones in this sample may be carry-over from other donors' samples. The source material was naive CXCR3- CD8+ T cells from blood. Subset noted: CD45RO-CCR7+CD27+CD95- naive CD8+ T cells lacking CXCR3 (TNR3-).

The CDR3 sequence: CASSYSINYGYTF. J is TRBJ1-2 and V is TRBV6-5. The CDR3 has 13 amino acids. Germline lookup yields CDR1 MNHEY and CDR2 SVGAGI.